Following are 20 T cell receptor beta chains from one sample sequenced in a study of vaccination and CD4 T cells after COVID-19. Cultured CD4+ T cells had their DNA profiled by the Oncomine TCR Beta short-read assay. TCRdb called the PCR reads again in MiXCR, with one record for every CDR3 protein. The repertoire holds 13,000 or so distinct CDR3 sequences, with approximately 75% as singletons. Their specific antigens are unknown. Treatment in this sample: roughly ten-day PBMC culture with coronavirus spike peptide pools or control peptides (ViraFEST assay). The source material was CD4+ T cells from blood, cultured in vitro. The receptors originated from a human donor who had recovered from COVID-19.

Only one count was recorded for this clonotype. V and J are TRBV20-1 and TRBJ2-2; D gene unclear. Germline CDR1 and CDR2: DFQATT and SNEGSKA (reference sequence). This CDR3 contains 12 residues. Trimming shortened V by 7 bases and J by 6 bases, and 12 bases separated the two germline ends. This CDR3 is CSVRAGAGELFF. DNA of the CDR3: TGCAGTGTAAGGGCCGGAGCCGGGGAGCTGTTTTTT.

DNA of the CDR3: TGTGCCAGCAGCCAAGGGACAGAAAAACGCAACTATGGCTACACCTTC. Translated, it gives CASSQGTEKRNYGYTF. The chain joins TRBV4-2 to TRBJ1-2; TRBD1 is a possible D gene (6 bases). Per the germline V gene, CDR1 is LGHNA and CDR2 is YNFKEQ. Trimming stripped 1 base from V and 2 bases from J, with 14 bases between. The CDR3 extends over 16 amino acids.

V is TRBV20-1 and J is TRBJ1-2, with D tentatively TRBD1 (6 bases). The germline CDR1 and CDR2 sequences are DFQATT and SNEGSKA (reference sequence). V was pared by 6 bases and J by 0 bases, with 17 bases between. The CDR3 loop spans 15 amino acids. The chain's CDR3 is CSASPRTGSNYGYTF. CDR3 in DNA: TGCAGTGCCAGCCCCCGAACAGGGTCTAACTATGGCTACACCTTC.

The chain couples TRBV18 to TRBJ2-1; 8 positions match TRBD1. Germline values: CDR1 KGHSH, CDR2 LQKENI. The CDR3 totals 13 residues. V trimming: 6 bases; J trimming: 8 bases; junction bases outside the gene matches: 6. The CDR3 loop is CASSDRVLDEQFF. For the CDR3, the DNA is TGTGCCAGCTCGGACAGGGTACTCGATGAGCAGTTCTTC.

This rearrangement joins TRBV7-2 to TRBJ1-2; D is unclear. The CDR3 consists of 13 residues. Germline V gene data show CDR1 as SGHTA and CDR2 as FQGNSA. The V and J ends lost 5 bases and 8 bases respectively, with 15 bases between them. CDR3 protein: CASSVNSYGGYTF. CDR3 coding DNA: TGTGCCAGCAGCGTTAACTCCTACGGGGGCTACACCTTC.

The rearrangement links TRBV28 to TRBJ2-7; 7 nucleotides line up with TRBD2. This CDR3 spans 17 amino acids. The germline CDR1 and CDR2 sequences are MDHEN and SYDVKM. The V and J ends lost 3 bases and 0 bases, in that order; junction bases with no gene match: 11. The CDR3 reads CASSFGVAGLSSYEQYF. The CDR3 DNA is TGTGCCAGCAGTTTTGGGGTAGCGGGCCTTTCCTCCTACGAGCAGTACTTC.

The V and J genes are TRBV28 and TRBJ2-5; no firm D call. This CDR3 has 17 residues. With 3 bases removed from V and 3 bases from J, the gap between germline ends came to 20 bases. In germline, CDR1 is MDHEN, CDR2 SYDVKM. CDR3 residues: CASSFGPTRAPKETQYF. In DNA form, the CDR3 reads TGTGCCAGCAGTTTCGGTCCGACAAGGGCGCCGAAAGAGACCCAGTACTTC.

J is TRBJ1-6 and V is TRBV6-1, with D uncertain. Germline CDR1 is MNHNS and CDR2 is SASEGT. The V end was cut by 5 bases, the J end by 6 bases, with 14 bases between. The CDR3 spans 15 residues. The CDR3 loop reads CASSPTAVANSPLHF. CDR3 bases: TGTGCCAGCAGTCCGACTGCAGTAGCTAATTCACCCCTCCACTTT.

This chain links TRBV10-2 with TRBJ1-2; the D gene is possibly TRBD1 (6 bases). The V gene lost 8 bases and the J gene lost 0 bases, with 28 bases spanning the gap. In germline, CDR1 is WSHSY, CDR2 SAAADI. This CDR3 is 19 amino acids long. CDR3 nucleotide sequence: TGCGCCAGCGGACAACTTCCCGGGACACGATATGGGGCTAACTATGGCTACACCTTC. It is translated as CASGQLPGTRYGANYGYTF.

The chain employs TRBV28 and TRBJ1-5; no definite D call. The germline V gene has CDR1 MDHEN and CDR2 SYDVKM. The CDR3 consists of 14 residues. The V gene lost 5 bases and the J gene lost 9 bases, with 17 bases spanning the gap. DNA of the CDR3: TGTGCCAGCAGTCCCGCCCTGACGGTTCGGCCCCAGCATTTT. Translating it yields CASSPALTVRPQHF.

The genes are TRBV6-1 and TRBJ2-4, with D possibly being TRBD1 or TRBD2 (6 bases each). Germline V lookup: CDR1 MNHNS, CDR2 SASEGT. The V gene lost 1 base and the J gene lost 8 bases, with 21 bases spanning the gap. The CDR3 length is 17 residues. The CDR3 reads CASSEDPLVGGGDIQYF. In nucleotides, the CDR3 is TGTGCCAGCAGTGAAGATCCTTTAGTGGGGGGCGGTGACATTCAGTACTTC.

The rearrangement joins TRBV7-2 to TRBJ1-3; D unclear. CDR1 SGHTA and CDR2 FQGNSA come from the germline V gene. CDR3 size: 14 residues. V dropped 5 bases and J dropped 4 bases, with 12 bases sitting between them. The CDR3 sequence is CASSPRPGGNTIYF. As DNA, the CDR3 is TGTGCCAGCAGCCCCCGTCCTGGGGGAAACACCATATATTTT.

In DNA form, the CDR3 reads TGTGCCAGCAGTCCGAACTTCACAGGGGTTCGTAAGACCCAGTACTTC. Translation gives CASSPNFTGVRKTQYF. The rearrangement uses TRBV28 and TRBJ2-5; 7 bases map to TRBD1. The germline V gene encodes CDR1 MDHEN and CDR2 SYDVKM. The ends lost 5 bases at V and 6 bases at J; junction bases unmatched: 15. This CDR3 contains 16 residues. The full variable domain, its missing parts supplied by reference TRBV28 and TRBJ2-5, is DVKVTQSSRYLVKRTGEKVFLECVQDMDHENMFWYRQDPGLGLRLIYFSYDVKMKEKGDIPEGYSVSREKKERFSLILESASTNQTSMYLCASSPNFTGVRKTQYFGPGTRLLVL.

A few counts support this clonotype. The chain uses TRBV15 and TRBJ1-6; tentative D call: TRBD1 (6 bases). The V gene's germline CDR1 is LNHNV and CDR2 YYDKDF (reference sequence). The CDR3 is 13 amino acids. Trimming pared 5 bases from V and 9 bases from J, leaving 11 bases between. The CDR3 bases are TGTGCCACCAGCTCCGGACAGATTTCACCCCTCCACTTT. It yields the protein CATSSGQISPLHF.

CDR3 amino acids: CASRGASGNTIYF. DNA of the CDR3: TGTGCCAGCAGGGGGGCCTCTGGAAACACCATATATTTT. The chain has TRBV6-1 and TRBJ1-3; a possible D gene is TRBD1 (6 bases). V lost 6 bases, J lost 0 bases, and 6 bases lay in between. The CDR3 spans 13 residues. Germline CDR1 is MNHNS and CDR2 is SASEGT.

Here the CDR3 DNA reads TGTGCCAGCAGTGACCCCCCGGCTAGGTGGTACTTC. Translated, it gives CASSDPPARWYF. The chain has TRBV6-1 and TRBJ2-7; D remains unclear. Germline lookup yields CDR1 MNHNS and CDR2 SASEGT. Trimming removed 3 bases at V and 12 bases at J, with 15 bases between. The CDR3 has 12 amino acids.

The V and J genes are TRBV7-3 and TRBJ1-6; D not certain. V lost 1 base and J lost 6, with 4 bases in between. CDR1 and CDR2 (germline): SGHTA, FQGTGA. This CDR3 contains 13 residues. CDR3 sequence reads: CASSLNINSPLHF. CDR3 nucleotides: TGTGCCAGCAGCTTAAACATTAATTCACCCCTCCACTTT.

The V gene is TRBV18, the J gene TRBJ1-1; the D is unclear. The germline V and J ends were trimmed by 3 bases and 0 bases, with 14 bases remaining between them. The CDR3 loop spans 16 amino acids. Germline CDR1 and CDR2: KGHSH and LQKENI. CDR3 in amino acids: CASSPPLRAVNTEAFF. The DNA for the CDR3 is TGTGCCAGCTCACCGCCATTACGGGCCGTGAACACTGAAGCTTTCTTT. The variable domain in full, completed from reference TRBV18 and TRBJ1-1, reads NAGVMQNPRHLVRRRGQEARLRCSPMKGHSHVYWYRQLPEEGLKFMVYLQKENIIDESGMPKERFSAEFPKEGPSILRIQQVVRGDSAAYFCASSPPLRAVNTEAFFGQGTRLTVV.

This clonotype came up once. This rearrangement joins TRBV24-1 to TRBJ2-5, with D maybe TRBD2 (7 bases). Germline assignment: CDR1 KGHDR and CDR2 SFDVKD. Trimming removed 6 bases at V and 0 bases at J, with 13 bases between. This CDR3 spans 15 amino acids. CDR3: CATSPGRGYQETQYF. The CDR3, as DNA: TGTGCCACCAGTCCAGGGAGGGGGTACCAAGAGACCCAGTACTTC.

This chain connects TRBV10-1 to TRBJ1-2; 7 bases agree with TRBD1. Germline V gene sequence: CDR1 WNHNN, CDR2 SYGVQD (reference sequence). The CDR3 length is 17 residues. Trimming at V came to 8 bases and at J to 0 bases, leaving 15 bases not matched to a gene. CDR3 amino acids: CASAEDSGTASNYGYTF. CDR3 in DNA: TGCGCCAGCGCGGAAGATTCCGGGACAGCCTCTAACTATGGCTACACCTTC.